This TCR beta chain was found in a study of cytomegalovirus exposure and HLA in healthy donors. CDR3 length: 15 amino acids. The germline V gene has CDR1 SGHNT and CDR2 YYREEE (reference sequence). The V end lost 1 base, the J end lost 2 bases, and 10 bases lay between the germline ends. Use of 60 Vbeta and 13 Jbeta primers characterized the PCR. Assay used: immunoSEQ multiplex PCR; TCRdb lists only in-frame clones, some missing. The sample is made up of about 200,000 clones, and the top ten hold less than 6.5% of it. Sequencing used PBMCs. This receptor was identified in a man aged 25-40 years in good health and CMV-seronegative. This rearrangement joins TRBV5-4 to TRBJ2-1; the D gene is possibly TRBD2 (6 bases). CDR3 loop: CASSLPASAYNEQFF. CDR3 DNA sequence: TGTGCCAGCAGCTTGCCGGCTAGCGCCTACAATGAGCAGTTCTTC.